The 2 T cell receptor beta chains below all came from one sample that was sequenced in a study of T-cell memory formation after mild COVID-19 (dated by TCRdb to the early 2020s). Library construction relied on 5' RACE. Instrument on record: Illumina NovaSeq 6000. The public sequencing data were trimmed at Q25 with fastp and processed into clonotypes with MiXCR by TCRdb, which kept only in-frame beta chains. Every CDR3 protein is listed once, alongside the most common genes and DNA of its rows. The sample has 210,000 or so distinct CDR3 sequences on record, 10% to 13% of them singletons. Around 3.3% of the sample is held by the ten biggest clonotypes. Specimen: PBMCs or a T cell subset sorted from them (not recorded which). The receptors shown here come from a man in his late teens or twenties who had mild COVID-19 (a few samples of this study predate the infection). The sample titles of this study are shuffled in the database, so cell type and time point are left out; the donor was told from shared clones.

J is TRBJ2-3 and V is TRBV12-3 or TRBV12-4; 11 nucleotides line up with TRBD2. The CDR3 is 14 residues long. J lost 7 bases, V lost 6 bases, and 6 bases had no gene match. DNA of the CDR3: TGTGCCAGCAGCTCGACTAGCGGGGTCAATACGCAGTATTTT. This gives the protein CASSSTSGVNTQYF.

The V call is TRBV5-4, the J call TRBJ2-3, with a weak D call TRBD2 (5 bases). The ends were cut back, 5 bases at V and 2 bases at J, with 12 bases in the middle. Germline loops: CDR1 SGHNT, CDR2 YYREEE (reference sequence). This CDR3 spans 14 amino acids. The CDR3 DNA sequence: TGTGCCAGCAGGTCGGGGAACCTCACAGATACGCAGTATTTT. It translates to CASRSGNLTDTQYF.